The clone carrying this T cell receptor beta chain came up a few times. Its antigen is not known. Time point reported: blood 2 weeks post-SBRT. The treatment denotes: 15 Gy SBRT to primary tumor, nephrectomy 4 weeks later. Radiation-treated patients gave blood at baseline, week 2 and week 4. This record comes from a study of radiation and T cells in renal cell carcinoma. This CDR3 contains 14 residues. J lost 3 bases, V lost 1 base, and 2 bases had no gene match. CDR1 SGHRS and CDR2 YFSETQ come from the germline V gene. Generated by immunoSEQ multiplex PCR, the TCRdb table keeps only in-frame clones and is missing some. This sample has roughly 130,000 clones, with 88% found just once. Study findings and constraints: In blood, top tumor clones expanded by 2 weeks, shrinking by 4. Pretreatment tumor biopsies were lacking, so baseline clonotypes are unknown.

The starting material was blood, obtained from a patient whose treatment included radiotherapy and nephrectomy. This clonotype was obtained from a woman in her 70s with renal cell carcinoma. The chain combines TRBV5-1 with TRBJ1-1, with 8 bases identical to TRBD1. CDR3 sequence reads: CASSLMTGDTEAFF. The CDR3 DNA sequence: TGCGCCAGCAGCTTGATGACAGGGGACACTGAAGCTTTCTTT.